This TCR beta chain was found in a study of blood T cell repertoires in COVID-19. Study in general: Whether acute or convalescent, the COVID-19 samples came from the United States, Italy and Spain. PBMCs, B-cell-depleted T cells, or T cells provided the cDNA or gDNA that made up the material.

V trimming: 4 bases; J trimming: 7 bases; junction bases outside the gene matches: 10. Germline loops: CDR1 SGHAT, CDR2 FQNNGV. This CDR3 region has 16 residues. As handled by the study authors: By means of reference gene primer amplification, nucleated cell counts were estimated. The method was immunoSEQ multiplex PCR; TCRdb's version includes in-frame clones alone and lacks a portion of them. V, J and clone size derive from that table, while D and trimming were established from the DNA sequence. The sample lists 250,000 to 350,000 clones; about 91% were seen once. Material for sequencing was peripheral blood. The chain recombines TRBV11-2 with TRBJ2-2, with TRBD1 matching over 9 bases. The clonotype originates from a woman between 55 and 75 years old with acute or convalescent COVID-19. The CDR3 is CASSSPGQGGDGELFF. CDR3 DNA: TGTGCCAGCAGCTCCCCGGGACAGGGCGGCGACGGGGAGCTGTTTTTT.